The clone carrying this T cell receptor beta chain was seen at least ten times. Ophthalmopathy cases met thresholds of Clinical Activity Score at least 3, NOSPECS grade at least 4 and duration under 3 months. Patients were excluded for uncontrolled infection, other autoimmune disease, pregnancy or lactation. Diagnostic assessment was based on clinical symptoms, serum thyroxine and TRAb, thyroid ultrasound and orbital computed tomography. The data originate from a study of T cells in Graves' hyperthyroidism and ophthalmopathy. V lost 4 bases and J 2 bases, leaving 7 bases between the germline ends. The CDR3 spans 12 residues. Germline V lookup: CDR1 SGHRS, CDR2 YFSETQ. Amplification yielded TCR beta CDR3 regions, with RNA transcripts as the source. The HTBI primer set served for first-round RT-PCR of the TCR CDR3. TCRdb recomputed calls from the multiplex PCR reads with MiXCR, one row per CDR3 protein. The repertoire includes 250,000 to 350,000 distinct CDR3 sequences, around 20% of them detected once, and around 62% sits in the top ten.

The rearrangement joins TRBV5-1 to TRBJ2-7, with D uncertain. The sequenced sample was blood. This clonotype was sampled from a young man with Graves' ophthalmopathy. CDR3 amino acids: CASSDGTYEQYF. DNA of the CDR3: TGCGCCAGCAGCGACGGCACCTACGAGCAGTACTTC.